Following are 8 T cell receptor beta chains from one sample sequenced in a study of T cell responses to AZD1222 COVID-19 vaccine. TCRdb keeps only in-frame clones here, not all; method: immunoSEQ multiplex PCR. The table has around 88,000 clones, roughly 90% seen once. The specimen was peripheral blood, collected on day 0 of MenACWY control vaccination. These receptors came from an adult in good health.

This clone was counted once. This chain links TRBV9 with TRBJ1-2; D is possibly TRBD1 (5 bases). The length of the CDR3 is 16 residues. Germline V gene data show CDR1 as SGDLS and CDR2 as YYNGEE. V lost 3 bases and J lost 4, with 19 bases in between. CDR3 region: CASSDRGDPLGYGYTF. DNA of the CDR3: TGTGCCAGCAGCGATCGGGGGGACCCACTAGGCTATGGCTACACCTTC.

This rearrangement joins TRBV14 to TRBJ2-7; perhaps TRBD1 as D (5 bases). The germline gives CDR1 SGHDN, CDR2 FVKESK. V lost 0 bases to trimming and J lost 0 bases, with 18 bases between them. The CDR3 runs 18 residues. This CDR3 reads CASSQEPFLDSYSYEQYF. Here the CDR3 DNA reads TGTGCCAGCAGCCAAGAACCGTTCTTAGACAGCTACTCCTACGAGCAGTACTTC.

This clone was seen a handful of times. The chain recombines TRBV29-1 with TRBJ1-2; D is unclear. Trimming removed 7 bases from V and 5 bases from J, with 23 bases in between. CDR1 and CDR2 (germline): SQVTM, ANQGSEA. The CDR3 runs 15 residues. Here the CDR3 DNA reads TGCAGCGCCTTGTCCCCATCAATAGGTGATTATGGCTACACCTTC. Protein: CSALSPSIGDYGYTF.

The chain combines TRBV7-3 with TRBJ1-6; D is uncertain. Trimming took off 1 base at V and 7 bases at J, with 14 bases between the two ends. This CDR3 is 16 amino acids long. Germline CDR1 reads SGHTA; CDR2 reads FQGTGA. The CDR3: CASSLKGRRENSPLHF. CDR3 nucleotide sequence: TGTGCCAGCAGCTTAAAAGGCCGTAGGGAAAATTCACCCCTCCACTTT.

The CDR3 region is CASSQGVDGSNYGYTF. Here the CDR3 DNA reads TGCGCCAGCAGCCAAGGTGTGGACGGATCTAACTATGGCTACACCTTC. The V call is TRBV4-1, the J call TRBJ1-2; D unresolved. From germline, CDR1 is MGHRA and CDR2 YSYEKL. V was pared by 1 base and J by 0 bases, with 12 bases between. The CDR3 sequence is 16 residues long.

This sequence joins TRBV3-1 (or the pseudogene TRBV3-2) and TRBJ1-6, with 9 bases fitting TRBD1. After removal of 0 bases from V and 9 bases from J, the junction contained 9 bases not matched to a gene. Per the germline V gene, CDR1 is LGHDT and CDR2 is YNNKEL (reference sequence). There are 17 residues in the CDR3. The CDR3 coding sequence is TGTGCCAGCAGCCAAGATTCTGTAAGGACAGGGGTTTCACCCCTCCACTTT. It codes for CASSQDSVRTGVSPLHF.

The V and J genes are TRBV5-4 and TRBJ2-3, with a weak D call TRBD1 (7 bases). V dropped 4 bases and J dropped 2 bases, with 14 bases sitting between them. There are 15 residues in the CDR3. Germline V gives CDR1 SGHNT, CDR2 YYREEE (reference sequence). CDR3 region: CASSPGGLSTDTQYF. Here the CDR3 DNA reads TGTGCCAGCAGCCCAGGGGGGCTATCCACAGATACGCAGTATTTT.

This rearrangement joins TRBV28 to TRBJ1-3; 7 bases fit TRBD1. The germline V gene encodes CDR1 MDHEN and CDR2 SYDVKM. After removal of 5 bases from V and 2 bases from J, the junction contained 6 bases not matched to a gene. CDR3 size: 15 residues. The CDR3 DNA sequence: TGTGCCAGCAGTCTAATAACAGGGGCTGGAAACACCATATATTTT. It specifies CASSLITGAGNTIYF.